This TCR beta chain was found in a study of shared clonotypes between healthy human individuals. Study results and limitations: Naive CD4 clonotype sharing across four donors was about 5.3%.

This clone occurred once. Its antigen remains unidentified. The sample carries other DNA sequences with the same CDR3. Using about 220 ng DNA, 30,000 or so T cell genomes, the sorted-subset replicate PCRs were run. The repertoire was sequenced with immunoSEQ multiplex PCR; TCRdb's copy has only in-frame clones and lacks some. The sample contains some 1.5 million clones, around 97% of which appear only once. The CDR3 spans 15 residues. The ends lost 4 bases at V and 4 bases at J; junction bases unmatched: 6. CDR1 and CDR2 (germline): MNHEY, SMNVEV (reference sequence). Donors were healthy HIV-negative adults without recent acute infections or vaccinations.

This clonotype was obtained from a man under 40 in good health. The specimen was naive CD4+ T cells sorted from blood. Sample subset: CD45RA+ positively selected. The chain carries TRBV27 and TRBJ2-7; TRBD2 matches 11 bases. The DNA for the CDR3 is TGTGCCAGCAGTTCTCTAGCGGGAGGATTATACGAGCAGTACTTC. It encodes CASSSLAGGLYEQYF.